These 3 T cell receptor beta chains share one sample of origin, sequenced in a study of T cells in Graves' hyperthyroidism and ophthalmopathy. Researchers took RNA transcripts and amplified the TCR beta CDR3 regions from them. First-round RT-PCR of the TCR CDR3 relied on the HTBI primer set. TCRdb used MiXCR to reprocess the multiplex PCR reads, holding one entry per CDR3 protein. The data contain fewer than 700,000 distinct CDR3 sequences, about 15% of them seen just once; the ten biggest clones take up under 20%. Sequences were obtained from blood. These receptor sequences come from a woman younger than 30 with Graves' ophthalmopathy.

This clonotype has just a few counts. The chain uses TRBV6-1 and TRBJ2-1, with a tentative D call TRBD1 (5 bases). Deletions cut 9 bases from V and 3 bases from J, with 12 bases between. The CDR3 runs to 13 residues. CDR1 and CDR2 (germline): MNHNS, SASEGT. CDR3 region: CASGMTDYNEQFF. The CDR3 nucleotides are TGTGCCAGTGGGATGACAGACTACAATGAGCAGTTCTTC.

This clonotype has only a few counts. The chain employs TRBV27 and TRBJ2-7, with 10 bases that match TRBD2. Germline CDR1 reads MNHEY; CDR2 reads SMNVEV (reference sequence). The V gene end was trimmed by 6 bases and the J gene end by 0 bases; junction bases not matched to a gene: 5. The CDR3 consists of 15 residues. In DNA form, the CDR3 reads TGTGCCAGCAGACTAGCGGGGCCGGACTCCTACGAGCAGTACTTC. Amino acids: CASRLAGPDSYEQYF.

This clonotype has a single count. The rearrangement joins TRBV5-6 to TRBJ2-7, with 8 bases that match TRBD1. Per germline, CDR1 SGHDT and CDR2 YYEEEE. CDR3 length: 16 residues. V dropped 0 bases and J dropped 0; count of bases not matched to a gene: 5. The CDR3 DNA follows: TGTGCCAGCAGCTTGGGAACCGGACAGGGCTCCTACGAGCAGTACTTC. Amino acids: CASSLGTGQGSYEQYF.